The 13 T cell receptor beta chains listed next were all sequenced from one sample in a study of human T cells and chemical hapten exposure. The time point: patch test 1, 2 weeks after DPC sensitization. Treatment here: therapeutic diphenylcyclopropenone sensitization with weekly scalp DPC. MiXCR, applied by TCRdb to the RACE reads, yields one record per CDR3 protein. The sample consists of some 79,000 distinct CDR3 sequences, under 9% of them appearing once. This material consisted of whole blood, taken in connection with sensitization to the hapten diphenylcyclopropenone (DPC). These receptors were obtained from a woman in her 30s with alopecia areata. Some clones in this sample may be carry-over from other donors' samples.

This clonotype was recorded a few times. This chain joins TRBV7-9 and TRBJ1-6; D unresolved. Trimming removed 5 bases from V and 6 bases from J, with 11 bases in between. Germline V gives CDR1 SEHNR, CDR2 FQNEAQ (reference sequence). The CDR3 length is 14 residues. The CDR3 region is CASSPARLNSPLHF. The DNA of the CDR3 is TGTGCCAGCAGCCCAGCTCGACTTAATTCACCCCTCCACTTT.

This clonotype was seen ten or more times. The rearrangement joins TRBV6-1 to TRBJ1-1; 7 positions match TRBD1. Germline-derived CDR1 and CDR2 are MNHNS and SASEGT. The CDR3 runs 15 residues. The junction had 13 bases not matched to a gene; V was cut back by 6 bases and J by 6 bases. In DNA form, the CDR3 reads TGTGCCAGCAGGGGGGGGACAGCGGGGAGCGCTGAAGCTTTCTTT. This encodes CASRGGTAGSAEAFF.

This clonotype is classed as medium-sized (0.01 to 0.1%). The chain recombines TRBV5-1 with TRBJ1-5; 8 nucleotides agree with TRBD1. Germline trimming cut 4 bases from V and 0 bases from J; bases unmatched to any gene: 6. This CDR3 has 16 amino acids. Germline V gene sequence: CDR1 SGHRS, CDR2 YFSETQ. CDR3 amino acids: CASSGGQEDSNQPQHF. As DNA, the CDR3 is TGCGCCAGCAGCGGGGGACAGGAGGATAGCAATCAGCCCCAGCATTTT.

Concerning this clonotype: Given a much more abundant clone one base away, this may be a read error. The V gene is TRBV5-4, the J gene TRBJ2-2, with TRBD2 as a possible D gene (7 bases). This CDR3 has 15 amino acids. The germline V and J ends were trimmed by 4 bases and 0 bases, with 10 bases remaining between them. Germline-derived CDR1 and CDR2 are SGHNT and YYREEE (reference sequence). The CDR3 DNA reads TGTGCCAGCAGCCGAGGGGGGGCGAACACCGGGGAGCTGTTTTTT. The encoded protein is CASSRGGANTGELFF.

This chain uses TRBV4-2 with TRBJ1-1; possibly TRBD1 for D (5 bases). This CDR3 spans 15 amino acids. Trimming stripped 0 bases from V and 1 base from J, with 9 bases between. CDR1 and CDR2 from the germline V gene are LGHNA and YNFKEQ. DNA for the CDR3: TGTGCCAGCAGCCAAGAACCGGGGACGAACACTGAAGCTTTCTTT. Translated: CASSQEPGTNTEAFF.

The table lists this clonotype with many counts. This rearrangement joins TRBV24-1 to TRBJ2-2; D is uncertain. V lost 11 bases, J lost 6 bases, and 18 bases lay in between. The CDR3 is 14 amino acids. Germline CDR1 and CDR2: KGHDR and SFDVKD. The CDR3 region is CAIPTEMYAGELFF. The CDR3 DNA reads TGTGCCATCCCGACCGAAATGTACGCCGGGGAGCTGTTTTTT.

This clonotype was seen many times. The CDR3 bases are TGCAGTGCTAGTGGGGAGGGGGCGTCCACTGAAGCTTTCTTT. Amino acid sequence: CSASGEGASTEAFF. This rearrangement joins TRBV20-1 to TRBJ1-1; TRBD1 agrees at 7 bases. Trimming took 3 bases from V and 4 from J; bases not matched to a gene: 8. Germline CDR1 is DFQATT and CDR2 is SNEGSKA (reference sequence). This CDR3 region has 14 residues.

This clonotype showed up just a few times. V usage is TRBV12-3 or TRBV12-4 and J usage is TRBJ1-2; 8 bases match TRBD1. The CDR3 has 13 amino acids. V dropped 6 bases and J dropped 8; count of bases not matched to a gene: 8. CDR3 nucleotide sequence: TGTGCCAGCAGCCTGGGCAGGGGGCTCGGCTACACCTTC. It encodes CASSLGRGLGYTF.

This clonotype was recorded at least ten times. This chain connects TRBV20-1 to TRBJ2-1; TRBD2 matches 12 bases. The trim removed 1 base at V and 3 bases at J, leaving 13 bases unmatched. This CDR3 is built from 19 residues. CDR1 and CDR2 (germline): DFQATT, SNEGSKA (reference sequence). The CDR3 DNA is TGCAGTGCTAGAGCGAGGCCGACTAGCGGGGGCCACCTCTACAATGAGCAGTTCTTC. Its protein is CSARARPTSGGHLYNEQFF.

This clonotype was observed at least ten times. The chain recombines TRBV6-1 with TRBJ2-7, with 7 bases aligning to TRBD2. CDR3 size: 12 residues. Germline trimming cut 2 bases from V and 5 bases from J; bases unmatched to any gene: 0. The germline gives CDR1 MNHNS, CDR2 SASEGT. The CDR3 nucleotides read TGTGCCAGCAGTGAACGGGAGGACGAGCAGTACTTC. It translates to CASSEREDEQYF.

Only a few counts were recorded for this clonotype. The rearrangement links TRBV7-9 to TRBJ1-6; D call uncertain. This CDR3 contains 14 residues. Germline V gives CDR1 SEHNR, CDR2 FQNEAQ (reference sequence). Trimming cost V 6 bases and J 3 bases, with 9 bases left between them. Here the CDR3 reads CASSSGSYNSPLHF. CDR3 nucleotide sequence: TGTGCCAGCAGTTCGGGCAGCTATAATTCACCCCTCCACTTT.

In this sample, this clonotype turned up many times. The CDR3 protein is CSARRGVGNTIYF. As DNA, the CDR3 is TGCAGTGCTAGACGGGGAGTCGGAAACACCATATATTTT. V and J are TRBV20-1 and TRBJ1-3; D is undetermined. The CDR3 totals 13 residues. V gave up 2 bases and J gave up 4 bases, with 9 bases separating them. Per the germline V gene, CDR1 is DFQATT and CDR2 is SNEGSKA (reference sequence).

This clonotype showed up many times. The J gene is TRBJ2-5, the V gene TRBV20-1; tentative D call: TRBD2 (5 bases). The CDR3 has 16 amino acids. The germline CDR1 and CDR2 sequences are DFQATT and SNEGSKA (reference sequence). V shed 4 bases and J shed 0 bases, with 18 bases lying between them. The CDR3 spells CSAITFGEKYQETQYF. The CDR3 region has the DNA TGCAGTGCTATAACATTCGGGGAAAAGTACCAAGAGACCCAGTACTTC.